The 15 T cell receptor beta chains listed next were all sequenced from one sample in a study of cytomegalovirus exposure and HLA in healthy donors. Primers included in the PCR were 60 Vbeta and 13 Jbeta primers. Repertoires were generated with immunoSEQ multiplex PCR, while TCRdb's copy carries only in-frame clones and drops some. The table lists about 150,000 clones, around four fifths of them singletons. The source material was PBMCs. The receptors were gathered from a girl between 10 and 17 years old in good health and CMV-seropositive.

The rearrangement joins TRBV7-6 to TRBJ2-1, with 10 bases aligning to TRBD1. This CDR3 has 14 residues. Germline CDR1 and CDR2: SGHVS and FNYEAQ. The J segment lost 9 bases and the V segment lost 5 bases, leaving 7 bases of the junction unmatched. CDR3 region: CASSRTGGGGEQFF. In DNA, the CDR3 is TGTGCCAGCAGCCGGACAGGGGGTGGCGGTGAGCAGTTCTTC.

The chain couples TRBV30 to TRBJ1-2; D possibly corresponds to TRBD1 (6 bases). Germline V gives CDR1 GTSNPN, CDR2 SVGIG (reference sequence). The length of the CDR3 is 15 residues. V gave up 0 bases and J gave up 4 bases, with 15 bases separating them. This CDR3 is CAWSVGRGFGYGYTF. The CDR3 DNA is TGTGCCTGGAGTGTGGGGAGGGGGTTCGGCTATGGCTACACCTTC.

The chain combines TRBV7-9 with TRBJ1-2, with D maybe TRBD1 (6 bases). With 5 bases removed from V and 5 bases from J, the gap between germline ends came to 21 bases. The CDR3 consists of 16 residues. Germline V gives CDR1 SEHNR, CDR2 FQNEAQ (reference sequence). In DNA form, the CDR3 reads TGTGCCAGCAGCCCCCCTGCCTCTGACAGGAAATATGGCTACACCTTC. Encoded protein: CASSPPASDRKYGYTF.

The sample holds a few counts of this clone. This chain uses TRBV5-1 with TRBJ1-1; D is unclear. CDR1 is SGHRS, CDR2 YFSETQ, per germline. This CDR3 spans 13 amino acids. The V gene lost 4 bases and the J gene lost 1 base, with 8 bases spanning the gap. The CDR3, as DNA: TGCGCCAGCAGCCCCTCCCCGAACACTGAAGCTTTCTTT. It is translated as CASSPSPNTEAFF.

This chain joins TRBV12-5 and TRBJ1-5; no clear D. Germline CDR1 LGHNT, CDR2 FRNRAP. The V gene lost 4 bases and the J gene lost 6 bases, with 10 bases spanning the gap. The CDR3 spans 13 residues. CDR3 bases: TGTGCTAGTGGTTCTATGATTGCTCAGCCCCAGCATTTT. Translating gives CASGSMIAQPQHF. Full variable domain (rest looked up from reference TRBV12-5 and TRBJ1-5): DARVTQTPRHKVTEMGQEVTMRCQPILGHNTVFWYRQTMMQGLELLAYFRNRAPLDDSGMPKDRFSAEMPDATLATLKIQPSEPRDSAVYFCASGSMIAQPQHFGDGTRLSIL.

This chain links TRBV2 with TRBJ2-7; TRBD2 matches 10 bases. Trimming took 6 bases from V and 5 from J; bases not matched to a gene: 10. The CDR3 runs to 15 residues. Germline assignment: CDR1 SNHLY and CDR2 FYNNEI. The DNA of the CDR3 is TGTGCCAGCAGGGAGCCGGGACTAGCGAGCCACGAGCAGTACTTC. This sequence encodes CASREPGLASHEQYF.

This clone was observed a handful of times. The V gene is TRBV6-5, the J gene TRBJ2-7, with D tentatively TRBD1 (5 bases). The ends were cut back, 5 bases at V and 0 bases at J, with 11 bases in the middle. This CDR3 contains 14 residues. From germline, CDR1 is MNHEY and CDR2 SVGAGI. The CDR3 protein is CASSQQETSYEQYF. The CDR3 nucleotides are TGTGCCAGCAGTCAACAGGAAACCTCCTACGAGCAGTACTTC.

This chain connects TRBV19 to TRBJ2-1; a possible D gene is TRBD1 (5 bases). The V end was cut by 7 bases, the J end by 8 bases, with 18 bases between. Germline assignment: CDR1 LNHDA and CDR2 SQIVND (reference sequence). CDR3 size: 14 residues. CDR3 region: CASTPQGSAHEQFF. In nucleotides, the CDR3 is TGTGCCAGTACCCCGCAGGGATCGGCTCATGAGCAGTTCTTC.

The chain is built from TRBV27 and TRBJ2-3, with D tentatively TRBD1 (5 bases). Trimming took 2 bases from V and 2 from J, leaving 8 bases between them. The CDR3 spans 14 residues. Germline V lookup: CDR1 MNHEY, CDR2 SMNVEV (reference sequence). CDR3 sequence (DNA): TGTGCCAGCAGTTTAGACAGTTACACAGATACGCAGTATTTT. Amino acid sequence: CASSLDSYTDTQYF.

The rearrangement joins TRBV7-8 to TRBJ1-1, with 8 bases identical to TRBD1. The CDR3 spans 15 residues. V shed 3 bases and J 5 bases; nucleotides not matched to a gene: 8. The germline V gene has CDR1 SGHVS and CDR2 FQNEAQ. Here the CDR3 DNA reads TGTGCCAGCAGCTTCCCCAGGGGGCGAGAAACTGAAGCTTTCTTT. Its protein product is CASSFPRGRETEAFF.

CDR3: CASNSGASYEQYF. The CDR3 DNA reads TGTGCCAGCAATTCAGGGGCGTCTTACGAGCAGTACTTC. The genes are TRBV25-1 and TRBJ2-7; a weak D match, TRBD1 (6 bases). CDR1 and CDR2 from the germline V gene are MGHDK and SYGVNS. V lost 7 bases and J 4 bases, leaving 14 bases between the germline ends. The CDR3 spans 13 residues.

The chain employs TRBV14 and TRBJ2-1; 8 positions agree with TRBD2. Germline V gene sequence: CDR1 SGHDN, CDR2 FVKESK. V was pared by 5 bases and J by 7 bases, with 10 bases of the junction left unmatched. The CDR3 has 15 residues. Here the CDR3 reads CASSGAGGPMNEQFF. CDR3 bases: TGTGCCAGCAGCGGCGCGGGGGGCCCGATGAATGAGCAGTTCTTC.

The V gene is TRBV9, the J gene TRBJ2-2, with TRBD2 identical over 7 bases. V trimming: 0 bases; J trimming: 5 bases; junction bases outside the gene matches: 4. CDR1 SGDLS and CDR2 YYNGEE come from the germline V gene. The CDR3 has 15 residues. CDR3 sequence reads: CASSVATGGTGELFF. CDR3 in DNA: TGTGCCAGCAGCGTAGCGACGGGAGGAACCGGGGAGCTGTTTTTT.

The genes are TRBV19 and TRBJ2-7; 8 bases are a match to TRBD1. The CDR3 is 13 amino acids. Trimming removed 5 bases from V and 9 bases from J; junction bases left unmatched: 9. Germline V gives CDR1 LNHDA, CDR2 SQIVND (reference sequence). CDR3 DNA sequence: TGTGCCAGTAGTTTTGGACAGGGATCCTCGCAGTACTTC. It yields the protein CASSFGQGSSQYF.

The V and J genes are TRBV7-8 and TRBJ2-3, with TRBD2 identical over 10 bases. CDR3 size: 17 residues. Germline V lookup: CDR1 SGHVS, CDR2 FQNEAQ. With 4 bases clipped from V and 5 bases from J, the junction kept 12 bases outside the gene matches. This CDR3 reads CASSSMSGGGPGDTQYF. The CDR3 DNA reads TGTGCCAGCAGCTCCATGAGCGGGGGGGGTCCCGGAGATACGCAGTATTTT.